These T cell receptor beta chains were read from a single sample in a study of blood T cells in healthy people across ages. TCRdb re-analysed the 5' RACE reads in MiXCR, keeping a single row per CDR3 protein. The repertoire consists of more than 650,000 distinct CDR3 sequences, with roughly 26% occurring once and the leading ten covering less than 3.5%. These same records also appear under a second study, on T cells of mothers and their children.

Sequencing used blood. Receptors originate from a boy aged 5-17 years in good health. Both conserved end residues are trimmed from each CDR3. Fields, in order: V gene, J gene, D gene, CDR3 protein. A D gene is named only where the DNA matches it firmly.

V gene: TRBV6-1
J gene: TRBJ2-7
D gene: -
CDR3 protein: ASSDLGGSYEQY

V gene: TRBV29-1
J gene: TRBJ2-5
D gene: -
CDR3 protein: SVETGVGETQY

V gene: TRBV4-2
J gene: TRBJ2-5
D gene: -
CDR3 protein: ASSQDSVKY

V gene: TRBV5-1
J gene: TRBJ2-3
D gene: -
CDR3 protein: ASSFDNTQY

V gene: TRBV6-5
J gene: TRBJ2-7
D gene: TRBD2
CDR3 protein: ASRPRTSGGYEQY

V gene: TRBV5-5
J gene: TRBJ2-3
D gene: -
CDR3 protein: ASSATLGSGTDTQY

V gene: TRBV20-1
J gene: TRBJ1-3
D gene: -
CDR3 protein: SAAPDSSGNTIY

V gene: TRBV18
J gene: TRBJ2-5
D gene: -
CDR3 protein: ASSPTPSGQGTQY

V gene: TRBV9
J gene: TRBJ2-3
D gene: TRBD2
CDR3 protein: ASSVGAGNTDTQY

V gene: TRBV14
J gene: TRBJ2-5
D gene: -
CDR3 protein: ASSRIRGETQY

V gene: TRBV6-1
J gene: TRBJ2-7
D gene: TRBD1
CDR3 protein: ASSRDREGEQY

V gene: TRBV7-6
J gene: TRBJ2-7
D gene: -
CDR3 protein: ASSLMVPGNEQY

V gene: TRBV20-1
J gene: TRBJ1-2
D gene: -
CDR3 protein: SALGGESGGYT